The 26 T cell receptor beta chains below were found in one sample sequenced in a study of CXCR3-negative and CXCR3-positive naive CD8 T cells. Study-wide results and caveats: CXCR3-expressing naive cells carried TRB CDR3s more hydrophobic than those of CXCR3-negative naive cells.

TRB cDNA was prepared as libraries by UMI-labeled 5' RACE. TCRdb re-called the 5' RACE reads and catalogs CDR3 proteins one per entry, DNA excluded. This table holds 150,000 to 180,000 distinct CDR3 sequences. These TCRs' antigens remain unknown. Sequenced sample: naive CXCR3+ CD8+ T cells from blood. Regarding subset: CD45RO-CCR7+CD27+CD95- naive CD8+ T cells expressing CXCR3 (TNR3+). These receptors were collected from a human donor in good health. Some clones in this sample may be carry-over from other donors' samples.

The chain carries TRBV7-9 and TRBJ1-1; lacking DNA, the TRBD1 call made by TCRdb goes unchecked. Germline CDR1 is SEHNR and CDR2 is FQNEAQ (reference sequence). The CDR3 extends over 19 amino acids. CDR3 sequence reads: CASSTPTGAVRTSNTEAFF.

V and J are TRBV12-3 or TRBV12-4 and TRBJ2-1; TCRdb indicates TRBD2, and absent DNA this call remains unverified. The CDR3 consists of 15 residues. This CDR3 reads CASRIGTSGYNEQFF.

The CDR3 region is CSARVRPEGPIAKNIQYF. The J gene is TRBJ2-4, the V gene TRBV20-1; without DNA, the TCRdb call of TRBD2 cannot be checked. The CDR3 sequence is 18 residues long. Germline V gene data show CDR1 as DFQATT and CDR2 as SNEGSKA (reference sequence).

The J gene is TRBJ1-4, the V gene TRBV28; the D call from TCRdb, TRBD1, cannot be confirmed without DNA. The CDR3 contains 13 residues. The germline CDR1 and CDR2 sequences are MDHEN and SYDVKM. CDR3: CASTDRGNEKLFF. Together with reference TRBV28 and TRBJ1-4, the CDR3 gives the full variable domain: DVKVTQSSRYLVKRTGEKVFLECVQDMDHENMFWYRQDPGLGLRLIYFSYDVKMKEKGDIPEGYSVSREKKERFSLILESASTNQTSMYLCASTDRGNEKLFFGSGTQLSVL.

CDR3 amino acids: CASSLWSTSGSRAEQFF. The V call is TRBV28, the J call TRBJ2-1; the TRBD2 assignment by TCRdb is unverifiable without DNA. Germline CDR1 is MDHEN and CDR2 is SYDVKM. The CDR3 length is 17 residues.

The CDR3 spells CASSPPGLAEDTDTQYF. The genes are TRBV28 and TRBJ2-3; TCRdb's D gene call, TRBD2, goes unchecked for lack of DNA. CDR3 size: 17 residues. Germline lookup yields CDR1 MDHEN and CDR2 SYDVKM.

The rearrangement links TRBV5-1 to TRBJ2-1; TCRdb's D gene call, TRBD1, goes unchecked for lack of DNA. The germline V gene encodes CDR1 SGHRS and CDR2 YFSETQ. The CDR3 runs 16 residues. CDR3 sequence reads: CASSADRLPWDNEQFF.

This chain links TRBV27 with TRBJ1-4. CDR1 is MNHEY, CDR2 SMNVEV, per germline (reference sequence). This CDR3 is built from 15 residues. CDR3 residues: CASSLRGLSNEKLFF.

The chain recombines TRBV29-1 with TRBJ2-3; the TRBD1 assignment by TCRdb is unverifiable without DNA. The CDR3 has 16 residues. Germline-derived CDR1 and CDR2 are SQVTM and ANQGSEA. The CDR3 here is CSAGGGGLKRTDTQYF.

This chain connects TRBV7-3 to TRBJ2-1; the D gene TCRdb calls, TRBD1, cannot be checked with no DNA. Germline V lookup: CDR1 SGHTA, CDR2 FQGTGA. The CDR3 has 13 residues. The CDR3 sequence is CASRPTGVNEQFF. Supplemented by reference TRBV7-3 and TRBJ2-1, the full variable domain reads GAGVSQTPSNKVTEKGKYVELRCDPISGHTALYWYRQSLGQGPEFLIYFQGTGAADDSGLPNDRFFAVRPEGSVSTLKIQRTERGDSAVYLCASRPTGVNEQFFGPGTRLTVL.

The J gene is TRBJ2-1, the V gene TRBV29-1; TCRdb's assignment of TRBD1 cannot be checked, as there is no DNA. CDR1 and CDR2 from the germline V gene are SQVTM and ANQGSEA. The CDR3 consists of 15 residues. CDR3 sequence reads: CSVDGTGVRYNEQFF.

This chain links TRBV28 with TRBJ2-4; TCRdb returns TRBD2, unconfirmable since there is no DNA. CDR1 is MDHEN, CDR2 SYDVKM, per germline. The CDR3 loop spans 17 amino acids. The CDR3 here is CASSLDPLRLAKNIQYF.

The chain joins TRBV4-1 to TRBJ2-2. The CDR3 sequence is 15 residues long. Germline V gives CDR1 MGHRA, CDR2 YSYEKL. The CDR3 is CASSQDVLNTGELFF.

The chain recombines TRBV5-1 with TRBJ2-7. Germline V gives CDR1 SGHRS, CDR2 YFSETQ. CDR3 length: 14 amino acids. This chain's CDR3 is CASSLFGVLYEQYF.

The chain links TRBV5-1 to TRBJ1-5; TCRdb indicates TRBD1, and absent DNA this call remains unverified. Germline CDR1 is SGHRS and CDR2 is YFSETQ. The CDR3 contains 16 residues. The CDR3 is CASSLEDRDVGQPQHF.

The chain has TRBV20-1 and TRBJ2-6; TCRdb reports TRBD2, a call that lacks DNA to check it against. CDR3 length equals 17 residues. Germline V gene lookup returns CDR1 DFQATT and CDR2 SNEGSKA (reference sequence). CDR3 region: CSARDRTSGRGANVLTF.

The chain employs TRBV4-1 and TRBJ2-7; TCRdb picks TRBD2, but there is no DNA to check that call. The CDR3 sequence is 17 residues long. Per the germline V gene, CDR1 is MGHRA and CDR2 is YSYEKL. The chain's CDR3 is CASSQDRDQVGPAEQYF.

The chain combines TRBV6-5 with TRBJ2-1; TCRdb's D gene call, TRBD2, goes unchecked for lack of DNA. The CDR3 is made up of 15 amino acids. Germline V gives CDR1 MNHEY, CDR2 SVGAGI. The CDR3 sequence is CASSGTSGFYNEQFF.

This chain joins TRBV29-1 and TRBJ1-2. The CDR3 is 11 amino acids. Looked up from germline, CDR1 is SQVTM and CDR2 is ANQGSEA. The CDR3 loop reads CSVDLGNGYTF.

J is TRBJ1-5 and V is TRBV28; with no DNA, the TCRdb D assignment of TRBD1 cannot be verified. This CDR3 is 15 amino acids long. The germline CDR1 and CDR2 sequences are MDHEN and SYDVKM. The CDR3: CASRAEWGSNQPQHF.

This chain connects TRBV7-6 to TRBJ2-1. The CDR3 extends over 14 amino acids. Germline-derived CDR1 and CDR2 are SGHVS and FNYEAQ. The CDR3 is CASSLAPAAPEQFF.

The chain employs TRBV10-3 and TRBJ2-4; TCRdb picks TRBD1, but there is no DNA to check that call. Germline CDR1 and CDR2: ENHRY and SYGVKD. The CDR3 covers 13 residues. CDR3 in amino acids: CAISEDRNHVQYF.

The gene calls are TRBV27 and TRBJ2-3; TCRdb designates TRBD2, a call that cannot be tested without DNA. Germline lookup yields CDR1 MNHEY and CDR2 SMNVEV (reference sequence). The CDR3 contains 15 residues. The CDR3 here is CASSLSSGITDTQYF.

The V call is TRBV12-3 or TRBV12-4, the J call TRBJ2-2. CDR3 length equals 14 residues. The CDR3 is CASSLQRSTGELFF.

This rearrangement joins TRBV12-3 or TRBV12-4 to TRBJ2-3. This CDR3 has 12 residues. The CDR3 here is CASSRDQHTQYF.

The CDR3 reads CASSLSGPQPQHF. The V gene is TRBV12-3 or TRBV12-4, the J gene TRBJ1-5. The CDR3 spans 13 residues.